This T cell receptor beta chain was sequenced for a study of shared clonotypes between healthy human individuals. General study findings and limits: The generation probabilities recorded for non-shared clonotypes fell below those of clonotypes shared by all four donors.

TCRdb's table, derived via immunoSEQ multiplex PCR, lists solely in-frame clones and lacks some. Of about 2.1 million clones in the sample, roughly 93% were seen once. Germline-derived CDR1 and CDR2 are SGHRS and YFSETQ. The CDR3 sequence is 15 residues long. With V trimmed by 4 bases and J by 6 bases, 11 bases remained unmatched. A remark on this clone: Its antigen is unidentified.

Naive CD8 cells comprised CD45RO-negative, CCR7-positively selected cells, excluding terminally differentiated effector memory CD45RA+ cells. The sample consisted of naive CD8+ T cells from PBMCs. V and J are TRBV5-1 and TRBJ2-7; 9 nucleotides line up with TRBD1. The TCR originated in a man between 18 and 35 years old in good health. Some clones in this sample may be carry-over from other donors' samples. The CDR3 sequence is CASSPGQGGWGEQYF. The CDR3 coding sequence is TGCGCCAGCAGCCCGGGACAGGGTGGTTGGGGCGAGCAGTACTTC.